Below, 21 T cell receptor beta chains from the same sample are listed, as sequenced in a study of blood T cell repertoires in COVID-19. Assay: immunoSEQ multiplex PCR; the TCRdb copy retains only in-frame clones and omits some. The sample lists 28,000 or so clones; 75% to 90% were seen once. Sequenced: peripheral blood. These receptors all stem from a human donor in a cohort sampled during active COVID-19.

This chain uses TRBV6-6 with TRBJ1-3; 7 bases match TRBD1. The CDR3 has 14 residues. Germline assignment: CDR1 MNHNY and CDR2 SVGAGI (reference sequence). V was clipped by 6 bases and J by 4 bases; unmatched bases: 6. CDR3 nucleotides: TGTGCCAGCAGGCCTGGGACAGCAGGAAACACCATATATTTT. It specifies CASRPGTAGNTIYF.

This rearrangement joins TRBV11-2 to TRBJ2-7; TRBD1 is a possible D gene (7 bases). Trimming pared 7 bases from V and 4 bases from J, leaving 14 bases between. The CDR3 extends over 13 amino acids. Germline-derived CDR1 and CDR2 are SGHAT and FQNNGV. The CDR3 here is CASTLPGGYEQYF. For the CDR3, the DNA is TGTGCCAGCACCCTTCCAGGGGGGTACGAGCAGTACTTC.

The CDR3 DNA is TGTGCCAGCAGCCAAGTTGGGCGTTTGACCTACGAGCAGTACTTC. This translates into CASSQVGRLTYEQYF. The chain couples TRBV3-1 (or the pseudogene TRBV3-2) to TRBJ2-7; no firm D call. The CDR3 spans 15 residues. Germline CDR1 reads LGHDT; CDR2 reads YNNKEL (reference sequence). V was cut by 1 base and J by 2 bases, with 12 bases left in between.

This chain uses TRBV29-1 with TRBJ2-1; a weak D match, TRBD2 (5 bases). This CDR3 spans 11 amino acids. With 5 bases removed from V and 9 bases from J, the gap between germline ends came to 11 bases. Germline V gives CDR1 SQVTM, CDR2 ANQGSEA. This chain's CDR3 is CSVTGSGEQFF. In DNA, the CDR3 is TGCAGCGTTACGGGGAGTGGTGAGCAGTTCTTC.

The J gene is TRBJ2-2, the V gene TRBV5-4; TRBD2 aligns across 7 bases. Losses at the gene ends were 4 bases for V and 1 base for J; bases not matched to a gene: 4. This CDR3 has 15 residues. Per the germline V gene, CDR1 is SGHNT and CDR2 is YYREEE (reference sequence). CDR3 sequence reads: CASSPASGNTGELFF. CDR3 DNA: TGTGCCAGCAGCCCTGCTAGCGGGAACACCGGGGAGCTGTTTTTT. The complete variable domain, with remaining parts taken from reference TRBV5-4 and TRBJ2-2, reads ETGVTQSPTHLIKTRGQQVTLRCSSQSGHNTVSWYQQALGQGPQFIFQYYREEENGRGNFPPRFSGLQFPNYSSELNVNALELDDSALYLCASSPASGNTGELFFGEGSRLTVL.

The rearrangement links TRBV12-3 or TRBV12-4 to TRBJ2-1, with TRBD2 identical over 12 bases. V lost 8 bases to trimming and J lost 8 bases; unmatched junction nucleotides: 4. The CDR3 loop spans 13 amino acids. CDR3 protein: CASRTSGNYEQFF. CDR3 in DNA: TGTGCCAGCCGGACTAGCGGGAACTATGAGCAGTTCTTC.

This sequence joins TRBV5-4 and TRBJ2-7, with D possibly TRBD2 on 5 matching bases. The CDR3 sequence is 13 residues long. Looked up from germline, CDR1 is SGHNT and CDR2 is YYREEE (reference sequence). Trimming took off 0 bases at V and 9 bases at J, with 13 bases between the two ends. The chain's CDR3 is CASSLEGSAAQYF. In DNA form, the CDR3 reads TGTGCCAGCAGCTTGGAAGGGAGTGCGGCGCAGTACTTC.

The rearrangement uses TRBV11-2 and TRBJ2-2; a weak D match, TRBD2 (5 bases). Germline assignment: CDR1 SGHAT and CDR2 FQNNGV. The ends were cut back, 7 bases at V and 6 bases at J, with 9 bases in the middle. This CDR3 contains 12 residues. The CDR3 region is CASTAGAGELFF. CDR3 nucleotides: TGTGCCAGCACGGCGGGTGCCGGGGAGCTGTTTTTT.

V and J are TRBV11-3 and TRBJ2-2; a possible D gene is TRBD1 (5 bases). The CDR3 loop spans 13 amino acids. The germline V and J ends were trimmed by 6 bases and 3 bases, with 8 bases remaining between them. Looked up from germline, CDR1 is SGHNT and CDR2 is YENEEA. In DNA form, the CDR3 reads TGTGCCAGCAGACTCAGGGACACCGGGGAGCTGTTTTTT. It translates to CASRLRDTGELFF.

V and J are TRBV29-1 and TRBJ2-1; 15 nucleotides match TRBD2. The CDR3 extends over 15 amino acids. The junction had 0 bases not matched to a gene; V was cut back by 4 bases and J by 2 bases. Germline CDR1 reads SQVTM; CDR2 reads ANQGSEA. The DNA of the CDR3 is TGCAGCGTTGGGACTAGCGGGAGGGCCTACAATGAGCAGTTCTTC. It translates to CSVGTSGRAYNEQFF.

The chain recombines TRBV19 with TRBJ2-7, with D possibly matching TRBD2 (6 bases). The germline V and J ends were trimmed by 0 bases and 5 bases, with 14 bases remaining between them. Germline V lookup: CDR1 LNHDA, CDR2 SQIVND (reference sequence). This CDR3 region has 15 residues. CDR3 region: CASSIEGGVGDEQYF. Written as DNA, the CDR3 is TGTGCCAGTAGTATAGAGGGAGGAGTGGGAGACGAGCAGTACTTC.

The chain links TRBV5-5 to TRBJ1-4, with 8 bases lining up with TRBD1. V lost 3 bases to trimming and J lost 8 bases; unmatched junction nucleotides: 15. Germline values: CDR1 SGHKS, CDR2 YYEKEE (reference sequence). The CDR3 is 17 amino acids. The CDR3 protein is CASSSAPETGEVEKLFF. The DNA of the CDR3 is TGTGCCAGCAGCTCGGCGCCTGAGACAGGGGAGGTAGAAAAACTGTTTTTT.

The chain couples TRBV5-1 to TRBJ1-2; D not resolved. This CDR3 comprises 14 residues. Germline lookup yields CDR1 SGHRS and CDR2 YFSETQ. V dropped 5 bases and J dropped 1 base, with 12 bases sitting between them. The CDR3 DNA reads TGCGCCAGCAGTTTATTGGAGGTTAACTATGGCTACACCTTC. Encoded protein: CASSLLEVNYGYTF.

The CDR3 protein is CASSILTAGDNEQFF. CDR3 nucleotides: TGTGCCAGTAGTATATTGACCGCGGGCGACAATGAGCAGTTCTTC. This chain connects TRBV19 to TRBJ2-1; maybe TRBD2 (5 bases). Per the germline V gene, CDR1 is LNHDA and CDR2 is SQIVND (reference sequence). This CDR3 region has 15 residues. Trimming pared 2 bases from V and 5 bases from J, leaving 13 bases between.

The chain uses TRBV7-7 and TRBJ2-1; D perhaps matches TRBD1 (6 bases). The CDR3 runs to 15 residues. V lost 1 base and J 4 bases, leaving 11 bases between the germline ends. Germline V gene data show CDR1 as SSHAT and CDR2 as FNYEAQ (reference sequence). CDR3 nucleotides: TGTGCCAGCAGCTTAGAACAGGGACCATACAATGAGCAGTTCTTC. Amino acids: CASSLEQGPYNEQFF.

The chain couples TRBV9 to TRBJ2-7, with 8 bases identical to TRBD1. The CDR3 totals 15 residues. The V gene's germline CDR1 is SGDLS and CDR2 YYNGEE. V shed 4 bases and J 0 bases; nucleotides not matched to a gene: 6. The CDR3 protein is CASSFQGATSYEQYF. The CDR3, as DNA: TGTGCCAGCAGCTTCCAGGGGGCTACCTCCTACGAGCAGTACTTC. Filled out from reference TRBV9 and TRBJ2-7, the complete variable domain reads DSGVTQTPKHLITATGQRVTLRCSPRSGDLSVYWYQQSLDQGLQFLIQYYNGEERAKGNILERFSAQQFPDLHSELNLSSLELGDSALYFCASSFQGATSYEQYFGPGTRLTVT.

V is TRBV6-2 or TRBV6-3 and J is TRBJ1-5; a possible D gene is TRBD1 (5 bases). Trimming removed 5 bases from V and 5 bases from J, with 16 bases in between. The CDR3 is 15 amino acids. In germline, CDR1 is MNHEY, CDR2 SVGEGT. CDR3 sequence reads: CASSGQGRGDQPQHF. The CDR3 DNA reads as TGTGCCAGCAGTGGACAAGGGCGTGGCGATCAGCCCCAGCATTTT.

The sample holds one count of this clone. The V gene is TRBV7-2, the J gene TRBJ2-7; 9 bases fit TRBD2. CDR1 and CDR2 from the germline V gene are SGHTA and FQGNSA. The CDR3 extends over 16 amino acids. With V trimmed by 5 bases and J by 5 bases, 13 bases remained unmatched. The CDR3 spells CASSPVRAGGPHEQYF. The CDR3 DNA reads TGTGCCAGCAGCCCAGTCCGAGCGGGAGGACCCCACGAGCAGTACTTC. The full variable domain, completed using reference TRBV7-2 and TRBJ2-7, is GAGVSQSPSNKVTEKGKDVELRCDPISGHTALYWYRQSLGQGLEFLIYFQGNSAPDKSGLPSDRFSAERTGGSVSTLTIQRTQQEDSAVYLCASSPVRAGGPHEQYFGPGTRLTVT.

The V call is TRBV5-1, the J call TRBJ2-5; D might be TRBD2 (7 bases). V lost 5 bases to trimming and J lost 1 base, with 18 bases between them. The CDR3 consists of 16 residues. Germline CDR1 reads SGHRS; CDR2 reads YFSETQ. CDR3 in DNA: TGCGCCAGCAGTACGGGGGGCGGAATGGGCCAAGAGACCCAGTACTTC. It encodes CASSTGGGMGQETQYF. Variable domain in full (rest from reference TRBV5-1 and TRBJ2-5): KAGVTQTPRYLIKTRGQQVTLSCSPISGHRSVSWYQQTPGQGLQFLFEYFSETQRNKGNFPGRFSGRQFSNSRSEMNVSTLELGDSALYLCASSTGGGMGQETQYFGPGTRLLVL.

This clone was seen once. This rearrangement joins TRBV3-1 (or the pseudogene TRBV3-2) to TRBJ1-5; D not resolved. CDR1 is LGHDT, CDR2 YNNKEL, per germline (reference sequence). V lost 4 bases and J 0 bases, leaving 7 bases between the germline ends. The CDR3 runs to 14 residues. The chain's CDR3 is CASSRGLSNQPQHF. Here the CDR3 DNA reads TGTGCCAGCAGCCGCGGACTTAGCAATCAGCCCCAGCATTTT.

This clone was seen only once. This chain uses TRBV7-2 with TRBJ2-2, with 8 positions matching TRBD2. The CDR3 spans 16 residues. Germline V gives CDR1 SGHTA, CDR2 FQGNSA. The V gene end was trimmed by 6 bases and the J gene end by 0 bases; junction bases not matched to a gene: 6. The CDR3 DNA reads TGTGCCAGCAGACCCCGGGGGGGGGCGAACACCGGGGAGCTGTTTTTT. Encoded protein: CASRPRGGANTGELFF.